The next 25 T cell receptor beta chains were all read from a single sample in a study of CXCR3-negative and CXCR3-positive naive CD8 T cells. Researchers prepared the TRB cDNA libraries using 5' RACE with UMI labels. TCRdb re-called the 5' RACE reads, yielding one record per CDR3 amino acid sequence without DNA. The sample includes some 41,000 distinct CDR3 sequences. Sequencing was done on a sample of naive CXCR3- CD8+ T cells from blood. The subset: CD45RO-CCR7+CD27+CD95- naive CD8+ T cells lacking CXCR3 (TNR3-). The receptors derive from a human donor in good health. Some clones in this sample may be carry-over from other donors' samples.

The chain uses TRBV7-8 and TRBJ2-5; absent DNA, TCRdb's TRBD1 call cannot be checked. Looked up from germline, CDR1 is SGHVS and CDR2 is FQNEAQ. The CDR3 has 14 amino acids. This CDR3 is CASSPPDRKETQYF. Full variable domain (missing parts from reference TRBV7-8 and TRBJ2-5): GAGVSQSPRYKVAKRGQDVALRCDPISGHVSLFWYQQALGQGPEFLTYFQNEAQLDKSGLPSDRFFAERPEGSVSTLKIQRTQQEDSAVYLCASSPPDRKETQYFGPGTRLLVL.

This chain links TRBV28 with TRBJ1-5; TCRdb calls TRBD1, which cannot be checked without DNA. This CDR3 has 15 residues. CDR1 MDHEN and CDR2 SYDVKM come from the germline V gene. CDR3 region: CASSFSDRGDQPQHF.

The rearrangement joins TRBV5-1 to TRBJ2-1; TCRdb calls TRBD2, which cannot be checked without DNA. Germline CDR1 reads SGHRS; CDR2 reads YFSETQ. CDR3 length: 18 residues. CDR3 amino acids: CASSLVPLAGIPYNEQFF. Based on the CDR3 plus reference TRBV5-1 and TRBJ2-1, the full variable domain is KAGVTQTPRYLIKTRGQQVTLSCSPISGHRSVSWYQQTPGQGLQFLFEYFSETQRNKGNFPGRFSGRQFSNSRSEMNVSTLELGDSALYLCASSLVPLAGIPYNEQFFGPGTRLTVL.

The gene calls are TRBV6-2 or TRBV6-3 and TRBJ2-1; the TCRdb D gene call, TRBD2, has no DNA to confirm it. The CDR3 loop spans 17 amino acids. Germline V gives CDR1 MNHEY, CDR2 SVGEGT. Here the CDR3 reads CASSYRPSSTRGNEQFF.

The J gene is TRBJ2-1, the V gene TRBV12-3 or TRBV12-4. This CDR3 has 11 residues. The CDR3 reads CASSLANEQFF.

The V call is TRBV7-6, the J call TRBJ1-2; TCRdb reports TRBD1, a call that lacks DNA to check it against. Germline V gives CDR1 SGHVS, CDR2 FNYEAQ. This CDR3 region has 16 residues. The CDR3 here is CASSPDRGRSRYGYTF. The full variable domain, its missing parts supplied by reference TRBV7-6 and TRBJ1-2, is GAGVSQSPRYKVTKRGQDVALRCDPISGHVSLYWYRQALGQGPEFLTYFNYEAQQDKSGLPNDRFSAERPEGSISTLTIQRTEQRDSAMYRCASSPDRGRSRYGYTFGSGTRLTVV.

The V and J genes are TRBV2 and TRBJ2-2. CDR3 size: 14 residues. CDR1 and CDR2 from the germline V gene are SNHLY and FYNNEI. CDR3: CANKAARDTGELFF.

The J gene is TRBJ1-1, the V gene TRBV27; TCRdb lists TRBD1, though no DNA is available to test this call. From germline, CDR1 is MNHEY and CDR2 SMNVEV (reference sequence). CDR3 size: 13 residues. This CDR3 reads CASRPGVHTEAFF.

The gene calls are TRBV11-3 and TRBJ1-3; TCRdb proposes TRBD1, but this gene call is untestable without DNA. Germline CDR1 and CDR2: SGHNT and YENEEA. The CDR3 sequence is 14 residues long. The CDR3 spells CASSSYGGPNTIYF.

The V call is TRBV4-1, the J call TRBJ2-5. In germline, CDR1 is MGHRA, CDR2 YSYEKL. The CDR3 contains 14 residues. The CDR3 reads CASSQDSVQETQYF.

The J gene is TRBJ2-3, the V gene TRBV29-1; TCRdb's D gene call, TRBD1, goes unchecked for lack of DNA. The CDR3 is 13 amino acids. CDR1 is SQVTM and CDR2 is ANQGSEA in the germline V gene. The CDR3 spells CSVVRGDTDTQYF.

The chain joins TRBV5-1 to TRBJ2-3; TCRdb's D gene call, TRBD1, goes unchecked for lack of DNA. The CDR3 runs 14 residues. CDR1 is SGHRS, CDR2 YFSETQ, per germline. The CDR3 loop reads CASSPGYRADTQYF.

The CDR3 is CASWAGDFGSYNERFF. The chain joins TRBV5-1 to TRBJ2-1; with no DNA, the TCRdb D assignment of TRBD1 cannot be verified. The CDR3 sequence is 16 residues long. Per the germline V gene, CDR1 is SGHRS and CDR2 is YFSETQ.

CDR3 amino acids: CAIGPAAQETQYF. The V gene is TRBV10-3, the J gene TRBJ2-5; checking the TCRdb D call of TRBD2 is not possible without DNA. The CDR3 sequence is 13 residues long. Looked up from germline, CDR1 is ENHRY and CDR2 is SYGVKD.

The V and J genes are TRBV7-9 and TRBJ1-2; TCRdb outputs TRBD1, but without DNA this stays unchecked. In germline, CDR1 is SEHNR, CDR2 FQNEAQ (reference sequence). The CDR3 runs to 14 residues. CDR3 sequence reads: CASTVQGANYGYTF.

This rearrangement joins TRBV5-5 to TRBJ2-7. The CDR3 is 11 amino acids. Looked up from germline, CDR1 is SGHKS and CDR2 is YYEKEE (reference sequence). The CDR3 sequence: CASVVGYEQYF.

This chain connects TRBV20-1 to TRBJ1-2; TCRdb's assignment of TRBD1 cannot be checked, as there is no DNA. Germline V lookup: CDR1 DFQATT, CDR2 SNEGSKA (reference sequence). The CDR3 totals 19 residues. The CDR3 here is CSARDRDWGTALANYGYTF.

The J gene is TRBJ2-3, the V gene TRBV7-6; absent DNA, TCRdb's TRBD2 call cannot be checked. The CDR3 extends over 13 amino acids. CDR1 SGHVS and CDR2 FNYEAQ come from the germline V gene. The CDR3 reads CASSPALGDTQYF. Full variable domain (outside the CDR3, taken from reference TRBV7-6 and TRBJ2-3): GAGVSQSPRYKVTKRGQDVALRCDPISGHVSLYWYRQALGQGPEFLTYFNYEAQQDKSGLPNDRFSAERPEGSISTLTIQRTEQRDSAMYRCASSPALGDTQYFGPGTRLTVL.

CDR3 loop: CSAGDTGVIYEQYF. V usage is TRBV20-1 and J usage is TRBJ2-7; TCRdb lists TRBD1, though no DNA is available to test this call. The CDR3 sequence is 14 residues long. In germline, CDR1 is DFQATT, CDR2 SNEGSKA (reference sequence).

The chain is built from TRBV12-3 or TRBV12-4 and TRBJ2-1. This CDR3 has 14 residues. The CDR3 loop is CASSLGLKVHEQFF.

V gene TRBV14 combines with J gene TRBJ2-1; checking the TCRdb D call of TRBD1 is not possible without DNA. The germline V gene has CDR1 SGHDN and CDR2 FVKESK. The CDR3 contains 16 residues. CDR3 residues: CASSPRQGATLNEQFF.

CDR3 amino acids: CASSLLGTTDTQYF. This chain links TRBV28 with TRBJ2-3; TCRdb's D call, TRBD1, is unchecked because there is no DNA. This CDR3 comprises 14 residues. Germline V lookup: CDR1 MDHEN, CDR2 SYDVKM.

This chain joins TRBV14 and TRBJ2-5; TCRdb selects TRBD2, and the lack of DNA leaves this call unchecked. The CDR3 is made up of 16 amino acids. Germline V CDR1 and CDR2: SGHDN, FVKESK. This chain's CDR3 is CASSQGREGYQETQYF.

The chain has TRBV7-6 and TRBJ2-3; TCRdb calls TRBD1, which cannot be checked without DNA. This CDR3 spans 15 amino acids. CDR1 is SGHVS, CDR2 FNYEAQ, per germline. The CDR3: CASSSEDNWKDTQYF.

V is TRBV6-4 and J is TRBJ2-2. This CDR3 has 15 residues. Germline values: CDR1 MRHNA, CDR2 SNTAGT. The CDR3 protein is CASSESQSATGELFF.